The clone carrying this T cell receptor (beta chain) was seen just once. The data were obtained in a study of blood T cell repertoires in COVID-19. Study-level information: Italy, Spain and the United States were the sources of the convalescent and acute COVID-19 samples. The analysed material was cDNA or gDNA that came from T cells, B-cell-depleted T cells, or PBMCs.

There are 14 residues in the CDR3. CDR1 SGHVS and CDR2 FQNEAQ come from the germline V gene. The germline V and J ends were trimmed by 3 bases and 9 bases, with 12 bases remaining between them. Produced via immunoSEQ multiplex PCR; TCRdb's table is partial and in-frame only. The sample lists over 100,000 clones; around 83% were seen once. The origin of this receptor is a man in his forties with acute or convalescent COVID-19. The chain joins TRBV7-8 to TRBJ1-6; D remains unclear. The sequenced material came from peripheral blood. The DNA of the CDR3 is TGTGCCAGCAGCTTGACCGGGATAGCTTCACCCCTCCACTTT. Residues: CASSLTGIASPLHF.